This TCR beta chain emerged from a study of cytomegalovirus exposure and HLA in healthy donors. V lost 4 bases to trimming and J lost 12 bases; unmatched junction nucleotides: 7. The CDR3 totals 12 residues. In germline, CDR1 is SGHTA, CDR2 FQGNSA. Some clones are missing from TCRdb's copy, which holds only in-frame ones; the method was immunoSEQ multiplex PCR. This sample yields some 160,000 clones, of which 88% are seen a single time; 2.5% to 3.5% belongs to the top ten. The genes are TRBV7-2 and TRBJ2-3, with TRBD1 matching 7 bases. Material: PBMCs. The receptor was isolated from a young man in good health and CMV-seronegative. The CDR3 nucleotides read TGTGCCAGCAGCTCCCGACAGGGCCCCCAGTATTTT. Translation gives CASSSRQGPQYF.